This TCR beta chain derives from a study of cytomegalovirus exposure and HLA in healthy donors. At the level of the study: Tens of millions of unique TCRs from HLA-typed donors made up an early data release.

Healthy bone marrow donors made up the donors. The primer mix had 60 Vbeta and 13 Jbeta primers. Assay: immunoSEQ multiplex PCR; the TCRdb copy retains only in-frame clones and omits some. This table lists tens of thousands of clones. The sample comprised PBMCs. The source of this sequence is a woman between 40 and 55 years old in good health and CMV-seronegative.

CDR3 DNA: TGTGCCAGCAGTTTATCGGGCGTATACGAGCAGTACTTC. The encoded protein is CASSLSGVYEQYF. This chain joins TRBV27 and TRBJ2-7; D call uncertain. This CDR3 is 13 amino acids long. V shed 0 bases and J shed 4 bases, with 7 bases lying between them. Germline-derived CDR1 and CDR2 are MNHEY and SMNVEV (reference sequence).